This T cell receptor (beta chain) was retrieved from a study of blood T cell repertoires in COVID-19. Study-wide context: Acute and convalescent COVID-19 specimens originated in the United States, Italy and Spain. Sources were T cells, B-cell-depleted T cells, or PBMCs; the material itself was cDNA or gDNA.

This CDR3 has 13 residues. V was trimmed by 4 bases and J by 7 bases, leaving 8 bases between them. Germline CDR1 and CDR2: LNHNV and YYDKDF (reference sequence). Original processing notes: Estimated nucleated cell counts came from reference gene primer amplification. Clones were sequenced by immunoSEQ multiplex PCR, and TCRdb holds only the in-frame ones, with some missing. The V and J calls and the clone size are those of that table, but D and trimming were determined from the DNA. This repertoire shows around 100,000 clones, 88% found once; its top ten account for around 5%. The chain uses TRBV15 and TRBJ1-6; D ambiguous. This clonotype originated in a human donor in a cohort sampled during active COVID-19. What was sequenced was peripheral blood. The DNA of the CDR3 is TGTGCCACCAGCATGGTCGGGAATTCACCCCTCCACTTT. Its protein is CATSMVGNSPLHF.